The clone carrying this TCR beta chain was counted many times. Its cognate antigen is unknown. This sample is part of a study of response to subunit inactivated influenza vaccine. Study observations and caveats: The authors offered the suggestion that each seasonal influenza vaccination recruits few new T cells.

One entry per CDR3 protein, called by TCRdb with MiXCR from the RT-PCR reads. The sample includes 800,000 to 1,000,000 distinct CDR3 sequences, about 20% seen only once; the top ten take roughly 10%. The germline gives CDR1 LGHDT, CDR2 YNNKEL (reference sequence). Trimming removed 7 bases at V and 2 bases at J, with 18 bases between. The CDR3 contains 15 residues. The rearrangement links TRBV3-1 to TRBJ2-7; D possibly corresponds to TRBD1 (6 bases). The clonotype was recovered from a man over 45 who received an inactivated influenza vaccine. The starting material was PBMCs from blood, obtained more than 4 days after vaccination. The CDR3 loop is CASTPSYRATYEQYF. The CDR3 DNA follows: TGTGCCAGCACGCCTTCATACAGGGCCACCTACGAGCAGTACTTC.